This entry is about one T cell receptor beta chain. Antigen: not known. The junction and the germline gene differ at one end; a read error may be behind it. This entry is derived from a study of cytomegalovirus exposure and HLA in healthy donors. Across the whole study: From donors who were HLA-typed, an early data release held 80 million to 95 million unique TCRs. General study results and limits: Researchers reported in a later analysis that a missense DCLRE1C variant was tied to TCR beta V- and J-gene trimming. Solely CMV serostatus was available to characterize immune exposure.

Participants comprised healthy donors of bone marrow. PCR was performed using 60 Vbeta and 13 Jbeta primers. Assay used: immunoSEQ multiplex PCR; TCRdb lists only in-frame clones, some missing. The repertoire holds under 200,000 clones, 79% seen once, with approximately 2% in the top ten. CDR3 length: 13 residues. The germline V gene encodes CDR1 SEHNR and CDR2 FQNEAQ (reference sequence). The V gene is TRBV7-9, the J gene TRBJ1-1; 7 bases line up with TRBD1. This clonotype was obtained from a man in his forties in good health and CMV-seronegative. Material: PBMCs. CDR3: CSSSARTGSEAFF. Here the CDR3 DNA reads TGTTCCAGCAGCGCCCGGACAGGTAGTGAAGCTTTCTTT.